The 28 T cell receptor beta chains listed next were all sequenced from one sample in a study of Ad26.COV2.S vaccination and SARS-CoV-2 variants. Sequencing used immunoSEQ multiplex PCR; TCRdb keeps in-frame clones, though not all of them. Of hundreds of thousands of clones listed, approximately 89% are singletons. Treatment specified: roughly 20 received Ad26.COV2.S at low or high dose, single or two shots; 5 received placebo; per-sample allocation not given. Sampling was done on day 63 after the first vaccine or placebo injection. Sequenced material: peripheral blood, taken in a trial of Ad26.COV2.S vaccine versus placebo. Receptor source: a person aged 18-65 years who received the Ad26.COV2.S COVID-19 vaccine or a placebo.

The chain employs TRBV7-6 and TRBJ1-1; 7 bases align to TRBD1. J gave up 5 bases and V 3 bases, and 3 bases lay outside the gene matches. This CDR3 is 13 amino acids long. Germline CDR1 is SGHVS and CDR2 is FNYEAQ. The CDR3 spells CASSFSRGTEAFF. In DNA form, the CDR3 reads TGTGCCAGCAGCTTCTCCAGGGGGACTGAAGCTTTCTTT.

The chain uses TRBV19 and TRBJ2-3; D remains unclear. V dropped 8 bases and J dropped 3 bases, with 18 bases sitting between them. CDR1 and CDR2 (germline): LNHDA, SQIVND (reference sequence). CDR3 length: 15 amino acids. As DNA, the CDR3 is TGTGCCAGTTATACTGGGATGGCGAGTACAGATACGCAGTATTTT. It specifies CASYTGMASTDTQYF.

The chain combines TRBV19 with TRBJ1-2, with a tentative D call TRBD1 (5 bases). Germline V gene sequence: CDR1 LNHDA, CDR2 SQIVND (reference sequence). Between the trimmed V and J ends, which lost 1 base and 5 bases, there was a span of 17 bases. The CDR3 loop spans 16 amino acids. The CDR3 nucleotides read TGTGCCAGTAGTATAGTCCAGGGAGGTAATAGGTATGGCTACACCTTC. It translates to CASSIVQGGNRYGYTF.

The chain is built from TRBV2 and TRBJ1-1; 8 bases agree with TRBD1. With V trimmed by 7 bases and J by 4 bases, 8 bases remained unmatched. This CDR3 spans 14 amino acids. Per germline, CDR1 SNHLY and CDR2 FYNNEI. This CDR3 reads CASKTVQGATEAFF. The CDR3 nucleotides read TGTGCCAGCAAGACCGTGCAGGGGGCCACTGAAGCTTTCTTT.

The chain couples TRBV3-1 (or the pseudogene TRBV3-2) to TRBJ1-3, with a weak D call TRBD1 (5 bases). V was clipped by 2 bases and J by 2 bases, with 7 bases between them. Germline V gene data show CDR1 as LGHDT and CDR2 as YNNKEL (reference sequence). CDR3 length: 14 residues. The CDR3, as DNA: TGTGCCAGCAGCCAAAGAGGGGCTGGAAACACCATATATTTT. It encodes CASSQRGAGNTIYF.

The V gene is TRBV6-1, the J gene TRBJ2-7; D is uncertain. Trimming cost V 3 bases and J 2 bases, with 11 bases left between them. Germline V gives CDR1 MNHNS, CDR2 SASEGT. This CDR3 is built from 14 residues. In nucleotides, the CDR3 is TGTGCCAGCAGTGATAGGGTTGTGACCTACGAGCAGTACTTC. Protein sequence: CASSDRVVTYEQYF.

The rearrangement links TRBV7-3 to TRBJ2-3, with 7 positions matching TRBD2. CDR1 and CDR2 from the germline V gene are SGHTA and FQGTGA. The CDR3 covers 14 residues. After removal of 5 bases from V and 2 bases from J, the junction contained 4 bases not matched to a gene. The CDR3 here is CASSRDYDTDTQYF. CDR3 coding DNA: TGTGCCAGCAGCCGGGACTACGACACAGATACGCAGTATTTT.

V gene TRBV7-9 combines with J gene TRBJ1-1; 9 bases fit TRBD1. With V trimmed by 6 bases and J by 1 base, 9 bases remained unmatched. The germline gives CDR1 SEHNR, CDR2 FQNEAQ (reference sequence). CDR3 size: 16 residues. The CDR3 sequence is CASRRGTGTPNTEAFF. In DNA form, the CDR3 reads TGTGCCAGCAGGCGCGGGACAGGGACGCCGAACACTGAAGCTTTCTTT.

This clone was detected once. V gene TRBV9 combines with J gene TRBJ2-1, with D uncertain. The V end was cut by 0 bases, the J end by 4 bases, with 14 bases between. CDR3 size: 16 residues. From germline, CDR1 is SGDLS and CDR2 YYNGEE. Here the CDR3 reads CASSVAMGKTYNEQFF. In DNA, the CDR3 is TGTGCCAGCAGCGTAGCTATGGGCAAGACTTACAATGAGCAGTTCTTC.

This chain links TRBV24-1 with TRBJ2-5; TRBD1 might be the D (6 bases). The CDR3 is 16 residues long. V was shortened by 4 bases and J by 7 bases, with 21 bases between the two germline ends. In germline, CDR1 is KGHDR, CDR2 SFDVKD. The CDR3 coding sequence is TGTGCCACCAGTGACTCCGACCGGGACACCTTGGGGACCCAGTACTTC. Translation gives CATSDSDRDTLGTQYF.

The table lists this clone with a count of one. This CDR3 reads CASSATARDTGELFF. The CDR3 bases are TGTGCCAGCAGTGCAACGGCGAGGGACACCGGGGAGCTGTTTTTT. This chain connects TRBV2 to TRBJ2-2; D is possibly TRBD2 (5 bases). V was pared by 4 bases and J by 3 bases, with 12 bases between. Per the germline V gene, CDR1 is SNHLY and CDR2 is FYNNEI. The CDR3 loop spans 15 amino acids.

This clone was seen once. The CDR3 sequence is CASSPPESSGRSGELFF. The DNA of the CDR3 is TGTGCCAGCTCACCACCCGAATCGTCGGGAAGATCCGGGGAGCTGTTTTTT. The chain employs TRBV18 and TRBJ2-2; D is possibly TRBD2 (5 bases). V was trimmed by 0 bases and J by 6 bases, leaving 17 bases between them. This CDR3 comprises 17 residues. Looked up from germline, CDR1 is KGHSH and CDR2 is LQKENI.

Details on this clone: A junction end diverges from the germline sequence, so it may reflect a read error. The chain is built from TRBV29-1 and TRBJ2-3; 9 nucleotides agree with TRBD2. Germline V gene data show CDR1 as SQVTM and CDR2 as ANQGSEA. The CDR3 contains 19 residues. The DNA for the CDR3 is TGCAGCGTTGAAGGTAGTTCGGCGGGGGGGTTACCAAGCAGAGATACGCAGTATTTT. Amino acid sequence: CSVEGSSAGGLPSRDTQYF.

V gene TRBV4-1 combines with J gene TRBJ1-1; D unresolved. CDR1 is MGHRA and CDR2 is YSYEKL in the germline V gene. CDR3 length equals 17 residues. Trimming pared 5 bases from V and 1 base from J, leaving 20 bases between. CDR3 coding DNA: TGCGCCAGCAGCAAAAGAGCATGGGAGCACGGGAACACTGAAGCTTTCTTT. Translation: CASSKRAWEHGNTEAFF.

The rearrangement uses TRBV9 and TRBJ1-6; D may be TRBD1 (5 bases). The CDR3 is 13 amino acids. V shed 4 bases and J shed 12 bases, with 14 bases lying between them. Germline V lookup: CDR1 SGDLS, CDR2 YYNGEE. CDR3 sequence (DNA): TGTGCCAGCAGCCTCCAAACAGGTTTACCCCTCCACTTT. Its protein product is CASSLQTGLPLHF.

Turning to this clone: Other DNA sequences of this sample code for an identical CDR3. This rearrangement joins TRBV18 to TRBJ1-3; D call uncertain. Trimming took 3 bases from V and 4 from J, leaving 4 bases between them. The CDR3 has 12 amino acids. Germline CDR1 and CDR2: KGHSH and LQKENI. The CDR3 DNA reads as TGTGCCAGCTCACCCCCCGGAAACACCATATATTTT. This sequence encodes CASSPPGNTIYF.

The chain links TRBV6-2 or TRBV6-3 to TRBJ2-1; D may be TRBD2 (6 bases). Trimming took 5 bases from V and 9 from J, leaving 17 bases between them. The CDR3 runs 14 residues. Germline V gives CDR1 MNHEY, CDR2 SVGEGT. The CDR3 reads CASSITVAGLEQFF. The CDR3 DNA reads as TGTGCCAGCAGTATAACGGTGGCGGGACTTGAGCAGTTCTTC.

V is TRBV6-5 and J is TRBJ2-3; 7 bases agree with TRBD1. V shed 11 bases and J 1 base; nucleotides not matched to a gene: 6. CDR1 and CDR2 from the germline V gene are MNHEY and SVGAGI. This CDR3 has 13 amino acids. CDR3 in amino acids: CAFRTGGTDTQYF. CDR3 nucleotide sequence: TGTGCCTTCAGAACAGGGGGCACAGATACGCAGTATTTT.

This sequence joins TRBV6-5 and TRBJ2-7; D is ambiguous. Germline-derived CDR1 and CDR2 are MNHEY and SVGAGI. CDR3 length: 15 residues. V was trimmed by 0 bases and J by 2 bases, leaving 11 bases between them. CDR3 loop: CASSYSNGPTYEQYF. The CDR3 nucleotides read TGTGCCAGCAGTTACTCGAACGGGCCCACCTACGAGCAGTACTTC.

This sequence joins TRBV7-9 and TRBJ2-1, with D uncertain. Germline V CDR1 and CDR2: SEHNR, FQNEAQ (reference sequence). The CDR3 is 15 residues long. Trimming removed 5 bases at V and 10 bases at J, with 21 bases between. DNA of the CDR3: TGTGCCAGCAGCCCACCTGTCTTGGCACCAGAAGAGCAGTTCTTC. Protein sequence: CASSPPVLAPEEQFF.

The J gene is TRBJ1-4, the V gene TRBV2; TRBD1 matches 10 bases. This CDR3 spans 14 amino acids. Germline V CDR1 and CDR2: SNHLY, FYNNEI. V dropped 7 bases and J dropped 8; count of bases not matched to a gene: 7. The CDR3 loop is CASTRGQGGEKLFF. CDR3 in DNA: TGTGCCAGCACCAGAGGACAGGGGGGAGAAAAACTGTTTTTT.

This clone was seen a single time. This chain links TRBV12-3 or TRBV12-4 with TRBJ1-1; the D is unclear. The CDR3 sequence is 13 residues long. The V end lost 5 bases, the J end lost 1 base, and 8 bases lay between the germline ends. This CDR3 is CASSPLGNTEAFF. The CDR3 DNA sequence: TGTGCCAGCAGTCCCCTGGGGAACACTGAAGCTTTCTTT.

The chain links TRBV4-3 to TRBJ2-2; maybe TRBD2 (6 bases). Germline CDR1 and CDR2: LGHNA and YSLEER. There are 16 residues in the CDR3. The ends were cut back, 7 bases at V and 5 bases at J, with 20 bases in the middle. CDR3 nucleotides: TGCGCCAGCACGGGTCGCGGGAACAGAGGGACCGGGGAGCTGTTTTTT. Residues: CASTGRGNRGTGELFF.

The V and J genes are TRBV2 and TRBJ2-3; D might be TRBD1 (6 bases). This CDR3 comprises 15 residues. Per the germline V gene, CDR1 is SNHLY and CDR2 is FYNNEI. Trimming took off 5 bases at V and 2 bases at J, with 14 bases between the two ends. DNA of the CDR3: TGTGCCAGCAGTTTCCAAACAGGGACCACAGATACGCAGTATTTT. This gives the protein CASSFQTGTTDTQYF.

This clone was counted a single time. The V call is TRBV18, the J call TRBJ2-7; 9 bases match TRBD1. The CDR3 runs to 14 residues. CDR1 is KGHSH, CDR2 LQKENI, per germline. V shed 1 base, J shed 4 bases, and the junction held 2 bases outside the gene matches. CDR3 DNA sequence: TGTGCCAGCTCACCACAAGGACAGGGGTACGAGCAGTACTTC. It codes for CASSPQGQGYEQYF.

The chain employs TRBV4-1 and TRBJ1-5; a weak D match, TRBD1 (6 bases). V was cut by 4 bases and J by 3 bases, with 16 bases left in between. The CDR3 is made up of 16 amino acids. Germline assignment: CDR1 MGHRA and CDR2 YSYEKL. This CDR3 reads CASSPPWGPPNQPQHF. The DNA of the CDR3 is TGCGCCAGCAGCCCCCCATGGGGGCCTCCCAATCAGCCCCAGCATTTT.

V usage is TRBV7-3 and J usage is TRBJ1-3; weak D call: TRBD1 (5 bases). This CDR3 is 15 amino acids long. Germline V gives CDR1 SGHTA, CDR2 FQGTGA. V shed 6 bases and J shed 2 bases, with 14 bases lying between them. The CDR3 DNA reads as TGTGCCAGCAGAGACGGACCGGGGCCTGGAAACACCATATATTTT. Translating gives CASRDGPGPGNTIYF.

The chain couples TRBV5-8 to TRBJ1-2, with a possible D match to TRBD1 (5 bases). This CDR3 comprises 15 residues. The V end was cut by 4 bases, the J end by 1 base, with 14 bases between. Germline V gene data show CDR1 as SGHTS and CDR2 as YDEGEE. CDR3 protein: CASSLGGANNYGYTF. CDR3 in DNA: TGTGCCAGCAGCCTGGGCGGGGCTAATAACTATGGCTACACCTTC.